By share, the clone carrying this T cell receptor (beta chain) counts as medium-sized. Its antigen remains unknown. The sample originates from a study of neurological immune-mediated disorders. The cDNA came from 5'RACE, which used 10-nucleotide random UMIs. TCRdb processed the 5' RACE reads anew with MiXCR; each CDR3 protein has one entry. The sample has more than 95,000 distinct CDR3 sequences, about a tenth seen once. Time point: longitudinal time-point 3. 2 million unsorted PBMCs were stored in RNAlater at -80 °C before RNA extraction. Broader study findings: The expanded clones of different subjects shared no CDR3 amino acid sequences (suggesting private repertoires in all groups). HTLV-1-associated myelopathy had the most TCR clonal expansion, while multiple sclerosis had the least, a level that fell below healthy controls.

CDR1 is LGHDT, CDR2 YNNKEL, per germline (reference sequence). The V and J ends lost 8 bases and 0 bases respectively, with 6 bases between them. The CDR3 runs to 12 residues. The sample taken for sequencing was PBMCs. V and J are TRBV3-1 and TRBJ2-3; D gene unclear. The TCR originated in a female donor with HTLV-1-associated myelopathy (HAM/TSP). CDR3 bases: TGTGCCAGCTCACCGAGCACAGATACGCAGTATTTT. This gives the protein CASSPSTDTQYF.